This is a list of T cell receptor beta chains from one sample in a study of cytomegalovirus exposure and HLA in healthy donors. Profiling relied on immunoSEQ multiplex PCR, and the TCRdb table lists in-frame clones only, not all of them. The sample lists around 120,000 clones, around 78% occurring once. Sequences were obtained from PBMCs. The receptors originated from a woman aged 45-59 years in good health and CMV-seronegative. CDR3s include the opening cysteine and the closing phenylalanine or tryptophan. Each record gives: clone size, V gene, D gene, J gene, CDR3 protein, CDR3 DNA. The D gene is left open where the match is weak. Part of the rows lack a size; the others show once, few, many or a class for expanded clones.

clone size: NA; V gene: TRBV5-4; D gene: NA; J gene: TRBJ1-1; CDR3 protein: CASTTGRMNTEAFF; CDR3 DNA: TGTGCCAGCACCACAGGGCGAATGAACACTGAAGCTTTCTTT
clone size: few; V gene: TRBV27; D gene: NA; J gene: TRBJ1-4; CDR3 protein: CASSLAGSNEKLFF; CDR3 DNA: TGTGCCAGCAGTTTAGCAGGGTCTAATGAAAAACTGTTTTTT
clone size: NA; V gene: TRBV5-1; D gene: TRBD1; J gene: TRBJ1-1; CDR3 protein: CASSRGTVNTEAFF; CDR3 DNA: TGCGCCAGCAGCCGAGGGACAGTGAACACTGAAGCTTTCTTT
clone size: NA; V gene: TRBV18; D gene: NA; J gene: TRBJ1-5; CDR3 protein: CASSPLAYNSNQPQHF; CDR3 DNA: TGTGCCAGCTCACCCCTGGCTTACAATAGCAATCAGCCCCAGCATTTT
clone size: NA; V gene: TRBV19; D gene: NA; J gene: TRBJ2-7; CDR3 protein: CASSIAAPSSYEQYF; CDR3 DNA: TGTGCCAGTTCAATAGCGGCCCCGAGCTCCTACGAGCAGTACTTC
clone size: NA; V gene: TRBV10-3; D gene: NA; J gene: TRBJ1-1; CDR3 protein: CATLEVVSTEAFF; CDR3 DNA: TGTGCCACCCTGGAGGTCGTCAGCACTGAAGCTTTCTTT
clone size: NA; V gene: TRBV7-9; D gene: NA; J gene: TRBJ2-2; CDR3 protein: CASGSSRGTGELFF; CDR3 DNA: TGTGCCAGCGGATCGTCTCGGGGGACCGGGGAGCTGTTTTTT
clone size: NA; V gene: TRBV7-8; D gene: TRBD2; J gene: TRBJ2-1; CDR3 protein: CASSPNLAVGRDEQFF; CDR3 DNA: TGTGCCAGCAGCCCTAATCTGGCGGTCGGGAGGGATGAGCAGTTCTTC
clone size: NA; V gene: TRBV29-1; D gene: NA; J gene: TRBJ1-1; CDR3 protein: CSVTQGSNPEAFF; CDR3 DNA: TGCAGCGTCACACAGGGTTCGAACCCTGAAGCTTTCTTT
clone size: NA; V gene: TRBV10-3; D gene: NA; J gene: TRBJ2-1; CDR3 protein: CAINPGFGNEQFF; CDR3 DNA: TGTGCCATCAATCCAGGGTTTGGCAATGAGCAGTTCTTC
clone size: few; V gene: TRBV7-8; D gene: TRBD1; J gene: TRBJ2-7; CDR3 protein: CASSSARPGGGFGYEQYF; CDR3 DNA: TGTGCCAGCAGCTCCGCCCGCCCAGGGGGTGGTTTTGGCTACGAGCAGTACTTC
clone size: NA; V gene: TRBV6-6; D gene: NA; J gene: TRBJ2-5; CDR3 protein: CASSYRWRGYF; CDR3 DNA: TGTGCCAGCAGTTACCGCTGGAGAGGGTACTTC
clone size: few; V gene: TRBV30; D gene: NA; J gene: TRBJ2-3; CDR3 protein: CAWSVGLPSTDTQYF; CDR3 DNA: TGTGCCTGGAGTGTAGGACTGCCTAGCACAGATACGCAGTATTTT
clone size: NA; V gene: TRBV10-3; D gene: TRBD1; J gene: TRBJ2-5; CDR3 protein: CAISVGGQGMETQYF; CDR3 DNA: TGTGCCATCAGTGTGGGGGGACAGGGGATGGAGACCCAGTACTTC
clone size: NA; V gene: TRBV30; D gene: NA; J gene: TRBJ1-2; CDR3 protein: CAWRDTGLGYTF; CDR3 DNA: TGTGCCTGGAGGGATACAGGTTTGGGCTACACCTTC
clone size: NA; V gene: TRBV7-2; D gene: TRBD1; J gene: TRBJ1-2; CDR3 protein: CASSIDRGRGSDGYTF; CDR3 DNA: TGTGCCAGCAGCATTGACAGGGGTAGGGGTAGTGATGGCTACACCTTC
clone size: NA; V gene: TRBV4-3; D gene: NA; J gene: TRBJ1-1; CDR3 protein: CASSLGQQNTEAFF; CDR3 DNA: TGCGCCAGCAGCCTAGGACAGCAGAACACTGAAGCTTTCTTT
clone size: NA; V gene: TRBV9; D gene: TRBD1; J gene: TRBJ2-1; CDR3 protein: CASSVARDRANNEQFF; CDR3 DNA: TGTGCCAGCAGCGTAGCCCGGGACAGGGCCAACAATGAGCAGTTCTTC
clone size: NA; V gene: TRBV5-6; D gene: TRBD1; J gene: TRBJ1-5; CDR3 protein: CASSLRTGAYSNQPQHF; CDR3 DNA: TGTGCCAGCAGCTTGAGGACAGGAGCTTATAGCAATCAGCCCCAGCATTTT
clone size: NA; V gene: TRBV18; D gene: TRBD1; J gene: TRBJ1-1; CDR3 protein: CASSPPGQGARDTEAFF; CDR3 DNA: TGTGCCAGCTCACCACCGGGACAGGGGGCTCGGGACACTGAAGCTTTCTTT
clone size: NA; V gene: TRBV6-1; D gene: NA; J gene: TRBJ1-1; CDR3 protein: CASSNQGTRGTEAFF; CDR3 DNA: TGTGCCAGCAGTAACCAGGGCACCAGGGGCACTGAAGCTTTCTTT
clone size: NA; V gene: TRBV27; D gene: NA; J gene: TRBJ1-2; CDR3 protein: CASRTAANYGYPF; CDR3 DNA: TGTGCCAGCAGGACAGCAGCTAACTATGGCTACCCCTTC
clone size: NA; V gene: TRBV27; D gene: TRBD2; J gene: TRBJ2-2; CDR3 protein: CASGLAGLRTGELFF; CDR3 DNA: TGTGCCAGCGGACTAGCGGGATTGAGGACCGGGGAGCTGTTTTTT
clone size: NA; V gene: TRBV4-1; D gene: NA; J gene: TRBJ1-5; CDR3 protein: CASSQDGREPQNF; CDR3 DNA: TGCGCCAGCAGCCAAGATGGGAGAGAGCCCCAGAATTTT
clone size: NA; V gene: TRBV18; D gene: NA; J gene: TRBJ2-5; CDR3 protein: CASSPYQETQYF; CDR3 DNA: TGTGCCAGCTCCCCGTACCAAGAGACCCAGTACTTC
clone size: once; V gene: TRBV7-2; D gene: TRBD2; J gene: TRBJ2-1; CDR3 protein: CANSLTSGSNEQFF; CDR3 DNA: TGTGCCAACAGCTTGACTAGCGGCTCCAATGAGCAGTTCTTC
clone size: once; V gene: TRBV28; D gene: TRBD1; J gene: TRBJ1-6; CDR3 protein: CASSPVAGGISPLHF; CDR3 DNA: TGTGCCAGCAGCCCTGTGGCAGGGGGCATTTCACCCCTCCACTTT
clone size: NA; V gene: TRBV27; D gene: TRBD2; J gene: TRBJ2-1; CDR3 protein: CASSSGTSGYNEQFF; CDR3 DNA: TGTGCCAGCAGCTCCGGGACTAGCGGGTACAATGAGCAGTTCTTC
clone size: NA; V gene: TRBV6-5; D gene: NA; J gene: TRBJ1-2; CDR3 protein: CASRNNPGSYGYTF; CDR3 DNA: TGTGCCAGCAGGAACAATCCAGGAAGCTATGGCTACACCTTC
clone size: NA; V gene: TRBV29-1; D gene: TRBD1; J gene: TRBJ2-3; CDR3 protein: CSVVNTHRGRTDTQYF; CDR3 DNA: TGCAGCGTTGTCAACACCCACAGGGGGCGCACAGATACGCAGTATTTT
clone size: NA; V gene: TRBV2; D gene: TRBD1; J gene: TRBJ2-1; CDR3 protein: CASSRETGMDYNEQFF; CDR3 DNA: TGTGCCAGCAGTCGAGAGACAGGGATGGACTACAATGAGCAGTTCTTC
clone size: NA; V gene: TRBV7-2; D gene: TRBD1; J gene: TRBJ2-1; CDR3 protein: CASSFRRGGTGGHNEQFF; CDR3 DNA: TGTGCCAGCAGCTTCAGAAGAGGGGGGACAGGGGGCCACAATGAGCAGTTCTTC
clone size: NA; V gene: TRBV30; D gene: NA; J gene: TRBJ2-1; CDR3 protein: CAWSDRVWDEQFF; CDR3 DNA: TGTGCCTGGAGTGACAGGGTCTGGGATGAGCAGTTCTTC
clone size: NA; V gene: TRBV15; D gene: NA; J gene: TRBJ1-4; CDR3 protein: CATSGGAATNEKLFF; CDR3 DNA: TGTGCCACCAGCGGGGGGGCCGCAACTAATGAAAAACTGTTTTTT
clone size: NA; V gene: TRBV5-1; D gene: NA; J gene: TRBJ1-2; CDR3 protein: CASSSLGADYGYTF; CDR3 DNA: TGCGCCAGCAGCTCACTTGGGGCCGACTATGGCTACACCTTC
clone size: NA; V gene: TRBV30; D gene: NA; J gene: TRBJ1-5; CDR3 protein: CAWGGGVNQPQNF; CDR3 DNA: TGTGCCTGGGGAGGAGGGGTCAATCAGCCCCAGAATTTT
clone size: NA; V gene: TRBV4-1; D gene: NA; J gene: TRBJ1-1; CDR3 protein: CASSQDGRMNTEAFF; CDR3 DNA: TGCGCCAGCAGCCAAGATGGCCGCATGAACACTGAAGCTTTCTTT
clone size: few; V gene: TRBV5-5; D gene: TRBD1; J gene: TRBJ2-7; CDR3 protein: CASSNPGQGTYEQYF; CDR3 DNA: TGTGCCAGCAGCAACCCGGGACAGGGCACCTACGAGCAGTACTTC
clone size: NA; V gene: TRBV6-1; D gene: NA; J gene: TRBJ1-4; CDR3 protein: CASSAKTTNEKLFF; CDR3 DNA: TGTGCCAGCAGTGCTAAGACAACTAATGAAAAACTGTTTTTT
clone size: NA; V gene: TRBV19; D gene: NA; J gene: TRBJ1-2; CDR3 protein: CASSIQGRGGYTF; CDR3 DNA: TGTGCCAGTAGTATCCAGGGGAGGGGTGGCTACACCTTC
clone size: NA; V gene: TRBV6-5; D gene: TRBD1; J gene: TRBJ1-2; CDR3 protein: CASSPRGRANYGYTF; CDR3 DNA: TGTGCCAGCAGTCCCAGGGGGCGGGCTAACTATGGCTACACCTTC
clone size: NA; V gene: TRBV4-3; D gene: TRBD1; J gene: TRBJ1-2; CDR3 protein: CASSDTDRVANYGYTF; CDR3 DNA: TGCGCCAGCAGCGATACCGACAGGGTAGCTAACTATGGCTACACCTTC
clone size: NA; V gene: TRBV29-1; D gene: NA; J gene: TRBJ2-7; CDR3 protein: CSVAGQSYEQYF; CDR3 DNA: TGCAGCGTCGCGGGACAGTCCTACGAGCAGTACTTC
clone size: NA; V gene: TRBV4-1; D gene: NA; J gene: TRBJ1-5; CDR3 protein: CASSQAQVSNQPQHF; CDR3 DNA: TGCGCCAGCAGCCAAGCGCAGGTGAGCAATCAGCCCCAGCATTTT
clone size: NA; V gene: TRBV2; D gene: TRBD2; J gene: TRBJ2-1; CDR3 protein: CASSGLGTSATRVNEQFF; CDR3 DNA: TGTGCCAGCAGTGGCCTAGGGACTAGCGCGACGCGGGTCAATGAGCAGTTCTTC
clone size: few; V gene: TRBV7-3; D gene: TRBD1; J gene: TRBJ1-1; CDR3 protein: CASSLFGTVQNTEAFF; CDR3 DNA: TGTGCCAGCAGCTTATTCGGGACAGTGCAGAACACTGAAGCTTTCTTT
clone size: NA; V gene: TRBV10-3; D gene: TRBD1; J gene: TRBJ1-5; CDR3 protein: CAISAQGQGPRWNQPQHF; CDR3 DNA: TGTGCCATCAGCGCGCAAGGACAGGGGCCCCGGTGGAATCAGCCCCAGCATTTT
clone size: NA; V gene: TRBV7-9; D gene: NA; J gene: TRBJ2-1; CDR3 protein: CASSLDLSGLEQFF; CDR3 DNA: TGTGCCAGCAGCTTAGATCTTAGCGGTCTTGAGCAGTTCTTC
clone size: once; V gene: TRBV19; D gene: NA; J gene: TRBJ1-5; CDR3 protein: CASSIDPGGAANSNQPQHF; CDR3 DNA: TGTGCCAGTAGTATAGATCCGGGAGGGGCAGCGAATAGCAATCAGCCCCAGCATTTT
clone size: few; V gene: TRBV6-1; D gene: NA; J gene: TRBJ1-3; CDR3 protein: CASRPYKSSGNTIYF; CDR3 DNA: TGTGCCAGCAGACCTTACAAGTCCTCTGGAAACACCATATATTTT
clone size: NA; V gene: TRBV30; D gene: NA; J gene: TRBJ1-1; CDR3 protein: CAWSNDRFTEAFF; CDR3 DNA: TGTGCCTGGAGCAACGACAGGTTCACTGAAGCTTTCTTT